This entry features one TCR beta chain sequence. Its antigen specificity is not known. Per-base quality was not reported, and no clone a single base away is much larger than it. The data stem from a study of cytomegalovirus exposure and HLA in healthy donors (dated by TCRdb to the late 2010s). General notes on the study: According to a later analysis, the 100 to 150 validation repertoires were produced on the same platform as the 666 repertoires of the first cohort. The study aimed to test whether signatures of past pathogen exposure could be identified by cataloging public T cell receptors. Besides the first cohort of approximately 670 subjects, a separate validation cohort made up of roughly 130 different subjects was used. High-throughput TCR immunosequencing, statistical association of individual TCRs with disease status, and machine learning were combined to predict cytomegalovirus infection status. Summary of the overall study and its limitations: A later analysis found that TCRs clustered in the first cohort also tended to co-occur in the 95 to 150 validation repertoires, with approximately 95% of cluster scores above 0. The authors suggested that the approach could potentially be extended to other disease states and immunological phenotypes. Most TCR sequences were observed very rarely across donors, whereas some public TCRs were present in many individuals. A few of the identified cytomegalovirus-associated TCR beta chains were confirmed in vitro to be specific for cytomegalovirus antigens. A later analysis lacked HLA typing for the validation cohort, so it scored co-occurrence in that cohort across all 110 or so repertoires. The study listed 150 to 200 TCR beta chains as associated with cytomegalovirus. Cytomegalovirus status was reported to be diagnosed by the classifier with high specificity and sensitivity in both the original and validation cohorts.

The library was obtained by the immunoSEQ multiplex PCR assay. Regarding the original processing steps: A statistical classification framework was developed to diagnose cytomegalovirus status using the catalog of TCR beta chain sequences. TCRdb re-hosts the immuneACCESS table, in-frame sequences only. Its copies lack some clones; in the studies checked, an unresolved V gene accounts for under half of them, and the cause for the rest is not known. Clone size and V and J calls were adopted from that table, with D and trimming inferred from the DNA. In all, the sample holds roughly 200,000 clones, and approximately 84% of those were seen once. 2.5% to 3% of the sample rests with the top ten. Relative to germline, V is 5 bases shorter and J is 5 bases shorter, with 9 bases between their ends. The germline V gene (reference sequence) specifies SEHNR as CDR1 and FQNEAQ as CDR2. The cysteine opens and the phenylalanine closes a CDR3 of 12 amino acids. The sequence is cut down to CDR3 DNA, 36 bases in frame from base 1.

Donors formed part of the validation cohort, which comprised 120 subjects and was distinct from the first cohort of 690 or so subjects. The receptor was derived from a woman under 30 in good health and CMV-seropositive. Sequenced sample: PBMCs. The chain was built from TRBV7-9 and TRBJ2-5; no D gene call is confident. CDR3 loop: CASSPRGETQYF. The DNA sequence is TGTGCCAGCAGCCCCCGAGGTGAGACCCAGTACTTC.